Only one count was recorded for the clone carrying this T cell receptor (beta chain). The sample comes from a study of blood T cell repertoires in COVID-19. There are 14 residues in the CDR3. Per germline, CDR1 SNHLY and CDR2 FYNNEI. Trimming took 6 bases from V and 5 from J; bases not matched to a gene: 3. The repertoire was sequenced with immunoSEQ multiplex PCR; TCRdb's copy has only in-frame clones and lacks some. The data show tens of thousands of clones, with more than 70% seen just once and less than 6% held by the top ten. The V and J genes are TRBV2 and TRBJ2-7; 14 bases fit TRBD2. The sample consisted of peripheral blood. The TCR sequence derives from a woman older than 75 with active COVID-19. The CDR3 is CASRGTSGSNEQYF. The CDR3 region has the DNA TGTGCCAGCAGGGGGACTAGCGGGAGCAACGAGCAGTACTTC.